These 8 T cell receptor beta chains were sequenced from one sample in a study of T cells in Graves' hyperthyroidism and ophthalmopathy. From RNA transcripts, TCR beta CDR3 regions were amplified. When the TCR CDR3 underwent first-round RT-PCR, the HTBI primer set was used. TCRdb processed the multiplex PCR reads anew with MiXCR; each CDR3 protein has one entry. The repertoire holds around 260,000 distinct CDR3 sequences, with under 30% as singletons. Specimen: blood. Source of these receptors: a middle-aged man with Graves' hyperthyroidism that later progressed to Graves' ophthalmopathy.

At least ten counts were recorded for this clonotype. This rearrangement joins TRBV14 to TRBJ1-1; tentatively, D is TRBD1 (6 bases). Germline-derived CDR1 and CDR2 are SGHDN and FVKESK. Trimming shortened V by 1 base and J by 10 bases, and 10 bases separated the two germline ends. The CDR3 is made up of 12 amino acids. Here the CDR3 reads CASSQVRGGAFF. The DNA for the CDR3 is TGTGCCAGCAGCCAAGTCCGAGGGGGAGCTTTCTTT.

This clonotype came up many times. The rearrangement joins TRBV12-3 or TRBV12-4 to TRBJ1-1; D perhaps matches TRBD1 (6 bases). The V gene lost 1 base and the J gene lost 0 bases, with 15 bases spanning the gap. There are 17 residues in the CDR3. The CDR3 DNA reads TGTGCCAGCAGTTTAGGCTCTTACAGGGTTCTGAACACTGAAGCTTTCTTT. This translates into CASSLGSYRVLNTEAFF.

The chain couples TRBV11-2 to TRBJ2-7, with D possibly being TRBD2 (5 bases). The CDR3 totals 12 residues. V dropped 6 bases and J dropped 9 bases, with 15 bases sitting between them. The germline gives CDR1 SGHAT, CDR2 FQNNGV. The CDR3 loop reads CASSPGVEGQYF. CDR3 sequence (DNA): TGTGCCAGCAGTCCTGGTGTAGAGGGGCAGTACTTC.

This clonotype has ten or more counts. The J gene is TRBJ1-5, the V gene TRBV2; 10 bases line up with TRBD1. Germline CDR1 is SNHLY and CDR2 is FYNNEI. The CDR3 has 16 residues. V dropped 2 bases and J dropped 4; count of bases not matched to a gene: 5. This CDR3 is CASSEHRDRGNQPQHF. The CDR3, as DNA: TGTGCCAGCAGTGAACACCGGGACAGGGGAAATCAGCCCCAGCATTTT.

The sample holds many counts of this clonotype. The chain is built from TRBV20-1 and TRBJ1-1; no firm D call. Deletions cut 5 bases from V and 5 bases from J, with 18 bases between. The germline V gene has CDR1 DFQATT and CDR2 SNEGSKA (reference sequence). This CDR3 spans 14 amino acids. CDR3 coding DNA: TGCAGTGCTTCGCGGGCCGGGCGAGAAACTGAAGCTTTCTTT. Its protein is CSASRAGRETEAFF.

This chain links TRBV5-6 with TRBJ2-5, with 8 bases identical to TRBD1. The trim removed 2 bases at V and 12 bases at J, leaving 6 bases unmatched. From germline, CDR1 is SGHDT and CDR2 YYEEEE. The CDR3 consists of 12 residues. The CDR3 DNA sequence: TGTGCCAGCAGCTTACAATCGACAGGGGAGTACTTC. It is translated as CASSLQSTGEYF. The complete variable domain, with remaining parts taken from reference TRBV5-6 and TRBJ2-5, reads DAGVTQSPTHLIKTRGQQVTLRCSPKSGHDTVSWYQQALGQGPQFIFQYYEEEERQRGNFPDRFSGHQFPNYSSELNVNALLLGDSALYLCASSLQSTGEYFGPGTRLLVL.

This clonotype was counted at least ten times. The gene calls are TRBV9 and TRBJ2-1; D perhaps matches TRBD1 (5 bases). Trimming removed 5 bases at V and 2 bases at J, with 23 bases between. The CDR3 loop spans 18 amino acids. Germline V gene data show CDR1 as SGDLS and CDR2 as YYNGEE. This chain's CDR3 is CASSVTTQTTGTYNEQFF. The CDR3 DNA reads TGTGCCAGCAGTGTTACCACCCAAACCACAGGAACCTACAATGAGCAGTTCTTC.

This clonotype was seen ten or more times. The J gene is TRBJ1-1, the V gene TRBV25-1, with D possibly matching TRBD1 (6 bases). Trimming took off 6 bases at V and 9 bases at J, with 14 bases between the two ends. CDR3 size: 12 residues. From germline, CDR1 is MGHDK and CDR2 SYGVNS. CDR3 amino acids: CASSGTTTQAFF. The CDR3 region has the DNA TGTGCCAGCAGCGGGACAACTACTCAAGCTTTCTTT.